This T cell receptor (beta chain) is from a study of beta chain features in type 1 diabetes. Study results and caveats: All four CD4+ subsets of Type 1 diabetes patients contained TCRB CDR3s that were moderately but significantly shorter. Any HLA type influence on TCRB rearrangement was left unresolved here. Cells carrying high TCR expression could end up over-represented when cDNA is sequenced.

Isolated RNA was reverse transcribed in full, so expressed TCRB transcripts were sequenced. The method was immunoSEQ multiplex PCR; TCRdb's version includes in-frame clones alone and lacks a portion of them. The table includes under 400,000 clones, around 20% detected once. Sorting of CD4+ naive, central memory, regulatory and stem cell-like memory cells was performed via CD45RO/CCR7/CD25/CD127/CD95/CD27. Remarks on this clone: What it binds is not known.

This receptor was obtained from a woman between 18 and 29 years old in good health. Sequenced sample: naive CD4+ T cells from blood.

For the CDR3, the DNA is TGTGCCAGCAGCTTAGAAGTGTTCGGGACAGGGTCAGCTGGCTACACCTTC. Translating it yields CASSLEVFGTGSAGYTF. This chain joins TRBV11-2 and TRBJ1-2; 9 positions match TRBD1. The germline CDR1 and CDR2 sequences are SGHAT and FQNNGV. The ends lost 0 bases at V and 7 bases at J; junction bases unmatched: 12. The CDR3 runs 17 residues.